The clone carrying this T cell receptor (beta chain) counts as medium-sized (0.01 to 0.1%). The V and J ends lost 5 bases and 9 bases respectively, with 14 bases between them. CDR1 LNHDA and CDR2 SQIVND come from the germline V gene (reference sequence). The CDR3 is 14 amino acids. The data were obtained in a study of sequential checkpoint blockade in melanoma. Study overall: Patients were randomized 1:1 to nivolumab-then-ipilimumab or ipilimumab-then-nivolumab first-line. Maintenance nivolumab came after either treatment sequence.

Sequencing used immunoSEQ multiplex PCR; TCRdb keeps in-frame clones, though not all of them. The sample comprises some 9,000 clones, around 50% of which are singletons, and roughly 40% rests with the top ten. Specified treatment: randomized to nivolumab then ipilimumab (arm A) or the reverse (arm B). Patients had received no earlier DNA-damaging chemotherapy. Sorted cells were live CD3+CD8+, lacking CD19 and CD56, from PBMCs. This specimen was CD8+ T cells sorted from blood (inferred from file names), taken from a patient given nivolumab and ipilimumab in sequence. The clonotype comes from a human donor with melanoma. V gene TRBV19 combines with J gene TRBJ1-6, with no clear D. The CDR3, as DNA: TGTGCCAGTAGTCCCTCCGATAGCGGTTCACCCCTCCACTTT. It specifies CASSPSDSGSPLHF.